This T cell receptor beta chain was recovered during a study of blood T cell repertoires in COVID-19. Study overall: Specimens from acute and convalescent COVID-19 originated in the United States, Italy and Spain. PBMCs, B-cell-depleted T cells, or T cells were the source of the cDNA or gDNA that made up the material.

Methods used by the authors: Using reference gene primer amplification, nucleated cell counts were estimated. The assay was immunoSEQ multiplex PCR, and TCRdb's table has in-frame clones only and misses some. V and J calls plus clone size are reproduced from that table; the DNA served to infer D and trimming. The table has some 120,000 clones, around nine tenths seen once; the top ten hold around 3.6%. From germline, CDR1 is LNHDA and CDR2 SQIVND (reference sequence). The CDR3 totals 14 residues. Trimming left V 3 bases short and J 0 bases short, with 5 bases between. The specimen was peripheral blood. This TCR came from a man aged 50-59 years with active COVID-19. V and J are TRBV19 and TRBJ1-4; D gene uncertain. In nucleotides, the CDR3 is TGTGCCAGTAGTATCGGAGCAACTAATGAAAAACTGTTTTTT. Protein sequence: CASSIGATNEKLFF.